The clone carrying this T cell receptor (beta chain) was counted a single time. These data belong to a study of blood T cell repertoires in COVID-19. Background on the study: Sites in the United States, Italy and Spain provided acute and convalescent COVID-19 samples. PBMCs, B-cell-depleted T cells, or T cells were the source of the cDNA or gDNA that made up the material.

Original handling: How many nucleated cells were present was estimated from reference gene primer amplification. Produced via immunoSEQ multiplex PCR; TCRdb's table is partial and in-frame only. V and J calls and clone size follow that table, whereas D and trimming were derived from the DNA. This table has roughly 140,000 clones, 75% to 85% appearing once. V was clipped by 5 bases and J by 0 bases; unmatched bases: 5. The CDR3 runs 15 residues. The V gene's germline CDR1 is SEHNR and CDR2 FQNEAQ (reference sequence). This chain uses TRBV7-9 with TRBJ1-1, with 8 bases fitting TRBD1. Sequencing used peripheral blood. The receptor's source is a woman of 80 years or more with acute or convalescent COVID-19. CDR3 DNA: TGTGCCAGCAGCCCAAGACAGGGGTTGAACACTGAAGCTTTCTTT. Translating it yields CASSPRQGLNTEAFF.